These 27 T cell receptor beta chains were all obtained from the same sample, sequenced in a study of T cell responses to AZD1222 COVID-19 vaccine. Sequencing used immunoSEQ multiplex PCR; TCRdb keeps in-frame clones, though not all of them. The sample has 95,000 or so clones; around nine tenths are singletons. The sample in question was peripheral blood, obtained on day 0 of AZD1222 vaccination. These receptors all stem from an adult in good health.

The chain combines TRBV5-1 with TRBJ1-2, with 8 bases lining up with TRBD1. CDR3 length: 15 amino acids. Germline CDR1 is SGHRS and CDR2 is YFSETQ. V was pared by 1 base and J by 1 base, with 3 bases of the junction left unmatched. The CDR3 region has the DNA TGCGCCAGCAGCTTGCTACAGGGGGGTAACTATGGCTACACCTTC. This codes for CASSLLQGGNYGYTF.

To note about this clone: This same CDR3 is encoded by further DNA sequences in the sample. The chain combines TRBV9 with TRBJ1-1; the D gene is possibly TRBD1 (5 bases). Between the trimmed V and J ends, which lost 3 bases and 1 base, there was a span of 7 bases. Germline V gene data show CDR1 as SGDLS and CDR2 as YYNGEE. This CDR3 spans 13 amino acids. CDR3 bases: TGTGCCAGCAGCGCCGGGGGGAACACTGAAGCTTTCTTT. It specifies CASSAGGNTEAFF.

This chain links TRBV29-1 with TRBJ2-7; TRBD1 matches 12 bases. The V and J ends lost 4 bases and 8 bases, in that order; junction bases with no gene match: 6. The CDR3 covers 13 residues. The V gene's germline CDR1 is SQVTM and CDR2 ANQGSEA. CDR3 coding DNA: TGCAGCGTTGTGGGGACAGGGGGCGCGAAGCAGTACTTC. Translation: CSVVGTGGAKQYF.

The chain employs TRBV27 and TRBJ1-1; maybe TRBD1 (5 bases). The CDR3 runs to 14 residues. V was trimmed by 2 bases and J by 4 bases, leaving 11 bases between them. Germline V gene lookup returns CDR1 MNHEY and CDR2 SMNVEV (reference sequence). The CDR3 DNA is TGTGCCAGCAGTTTAGGGGGGTTGGGCACTGAAGCTTTCTTT. This encodes CASSLGGLGTEAFF.

The J gene is TRBJ2-5, the V gene TRBV10-3, with D tentatively TRBD2 (6 bases). Germline V gene data show CDR1 as ENHRY and CDR2 as SYGVKD. This CDR3 has 14 residues. Trimming took off 6 bases at V and 5 bases at J, with 16 bases between the two ends. The CDR3 region has the DNA TGTGCCATCAGGGAGGGGCCGGACCGGGAGACCCAGTACTTC. As protein: CAIREGPDRETQYF.

This chain joins TRBV5-1 and TRBJ2-2, with 9 bases identical to TRBD2. The CDR3 spans 17 residues. Germline loops: CDR1 SGHRS, CDR2 YFSETQ. The V segment lost 4 bases and the J segment 4 bases; nucleotides outside the gene matches: 11. The CDR3 region has the DNA TGCGCCAGCAGCCACCCCGACCGCGGGGGGGTCACCGGGGAGCTGTTTTTT. Translating gives CASSHPDRGGVTGELFF. Full variable domain (outside the CDR3, taken from reference TRBV5-1 and TRBJ2-2): KAGVTQTPRYLIKTRGQQVTLSCSPISGHRSVSWYQQTPGQGLQFLFEYFSETQRNKGNFPGRFSGRQFSNSRSEMNVSTLELGDSALYLCASSHPDRGGVTGELFFGEGSRLTVL.

The rearrangement uses TRBV10-3 and TRBJ1-5; perhaps TRBD1 as D (6 bases). V dropped 2 bases and J dropped 7 bases, with 15 bases sitting between them. Germline loops: CDR1 ENHRY, CDR2 SYGVKD. This CDR3 comprises 15 residues. CDR3 sequence: CAISEQRGGYQPQHF. The CDR3 DNA sequence: TGTGCCATCAGTGAGCAACGGGGGGGCTACCAGCCCCAGCATTTT.

As regards this clone: A junction boundary mismatches the germline segment, possibly from a read error. Here the CDR3 reads CASSEGSGKLFF. CDR3 DNA sequence: TGTGCCAGCAGCGAAGGTTCGGGGAAACTGTTTTTT. V gene TRBV6-1 combines with J gene TRBJ1-4; no firm D call. The CDR3 sequence is 12 residues long. Per the germline V gene, CDR1 is MNHNS and CDR2 is SASEGT.

The chain combines TRBV28 with TRBJ1-1; D remains unclear. Trimming cost V 0 bases and J 0 bases, with 8 bases left between them. The germline CDR1 and CDR2 sequences are MDHEN and SYDVKM. The CDR3 consists of 15 residues. This CDR3 reads CASSLWERMNTEAFF. The CDR3 DNA sequence: TGTGCCAGCAGTTTATGGGAACGGATGAACACTGAAGCTTTCTTT. The whole variable domain, remainder taken from reference TRBV28 and TRBJ1-1, is DVKVTQSSRYLVKRTGEKVFLECVQDMDHENMFWYRQDPGLGLRLIYFSYDVKMKEKGDIPEGYSVSREKKERFSLILESASTNQTSMYLCASSLWERMNTEAFFGQGTRLTVV.

The rearrangement uses TRBV14 and TRBJ1-2, with D perhaps TRBD1 (5 bases). This CDR3 spans 12 amino acids. With 11 bases removed from V and 5 bases from J, the gap between germline ends came to 15 bases. CDR1 is SGHDN and CDR2 is FVKESK in the germline V gene. The CDR3 region is CAQEGILYGYTF. The CDR3 DNA reads as TGTGCCCAGGAGGGGATCTTATATGGCTACACCTTC.

The chain links TRBV5-6 to TRBJ1-1; D is ambiguous. Germline V gene data show CDR1 as SGHDT and CDR2 as YYEEEE. The CDR3 contains 14 residues. V was shortened by 2 bases and J by 1 base, with 9 bases between the two germline ends. DNA of the CDR3: TGTGCCAGCAGCTTCTTTGACAAGAACACTGAAGCTTTCTTT. As protein: CASSFFDKNTEAFF.

The chain combines TRBV11-2 with TRBJ1-5, with 7 bases identical to TRBD1. Germline V gene data show CDR1 as SGHAT and CDR2 as FQNNGV. V lost 1 base, J lost 9 bases, and 9 bases stayed unmatched. This CDR3 is 15 amino acids long. CDR3 DNA sequence: TGTGCCAGCAGCTTAGGACAGGGTGGGAACTGGCCCCAGCATTTT. Its protein is CASSLGQGGNWPQHF.

The chain couples TRBV6-6 to TRBJ2-2, with D possibly matching TRBD1 (7 bases). CDR3 length equals 16 residues. Germline CDR1 and CDR2: MNHNY and SVGAGI (reference sequence). Trimming took 0 bases from V and 4 from J, leaving 12 bases between them. CDR3 sequence reads: CASSYSTGTRTGELFF. The DNA of the CDR3 is TGTGCCAGCAGTTACTCGACAGGGACTCGCACCGGGGAGCTGTTTTTT.

The chain carries TRBV7-9 and TRBJ1-1; possibly TRBD1 for D (5 bases). There are 12 residues in the CDR3. Germline CDR1 SEHNR, CDR2 FQNEAQ (reference sequence). V was pared by 8 bases and J by 3 bases, with 10 bases between. The CDR3 region has the DNA TGTGCCAGCGTATGGGGGGACACTGAAGCTTTCTTT. Amino acid sequence: CASVWGDTEAFF.

This clone was seen just once. The V gene is TRBV7-9, the J gene TRBJ2-7; possibly TRBD2 for D (5 bases). Germline CDR1 SEHNR, CDR2 FQNEAQ (reference sequence). The length of the CDR3 is 13 residues. Trimming took off 1 base at V and 6 bases at J, with 10 bases between the two ends. The CDR3 spells CASSLGGGAEQYF. CDR3 DNA sequence: TGTGCCAGCAGCTTAGGAGGAGGAGCCGAGCAGTACTTC.

The gene calls are TRBV2 and TRBJ1-6; D unclear. The CDR3 runs 14 residues. V shed 3 bases and J shed 0 bases, with 3 bases lying between them. Germline CDR1 SNHLY, CDR2 FYNNEI. Here the CDR3 reads CASSDDSYNSPLHF. CDR3 nucleotides: TGTGCCAGCAGTGACGACTCCTATAATTCACCCCTCCACTTT.

The chain couples TRBV7-3 to TRBJ2-3, with 12 positions matching TRBD2. V lost 5 bases to trimming and J lost 3 bases; unmatched junction nucleotides: 3. CDR1 is SGHTA, CDR2 FQGTGA, per germline. The CDR3 length is 15 residues. CDR3 sequence: CASSPSGGATDTQYF. The CDR3 DNA reads TGTGCCAGCAGCCCTAGCGGGGGGGCGACAGATACGCAGTATTTT.

The chain links TRBV19 to TRBJ2-5; TRBD1 aligns across 7 bases. V dropped 8 bases and J dropped 2; count of bases not matched to a gene: 11. Germline V lookup: CDR1 LNHDA, CDR2 SQIVND (reference sequence). There are 15 residues in the CDR3. The DNA for the CDR3 is TGTGCCAGTTCCGCACCTCTCAGGGGGCAAGAGACCCAGTACTTC. Residues: CASSAPLRGQETQYF.

The CDR3 sequence is CASSLEGQNGYTF. The CDR3, as DNA: TGTGCCAGCAGCTTAGAAGGTCAGAATGGCTACACCTTC. This sequence joins TRBV11-2 and TRBJ1-2; no clear D gene. CDR1 is SGHAT, CDR2 FQNNGV, per germline. The CDR3 spans 13 residues. Deletions cut 0 bases from V and 6 bases from J, with 8 bases between.

As DNA, the CDR3 is TGCGCCAGCAGCCTCGGACAGGCCCTGCGGGGCTCTGAAGCTTTCTTT. This encodes CASSLGQALRGSEAFF. The J gene is TRBJ1-1, the V gene TRBV4-1; 7 bases match TRBD1. In germline, CDR1 is MGHRA, CDR2 YSYEKL. The junction had 14 bases not matched to a gene; V was cut back by 4 bases and J by 6 bases. The CDR3 is 16 residues long.

This clone was counted a single time. The chain joins TRBV30 to TRBJ2-1; possibly TRBD1 for D (5 bases). The CDR3 has 11 amino acids. V was trimmed by 5 bases and J by 11 bases, leaving 13 bases between them. CDR1 is GTSNPN, CDR2 SVGIG, per germline (reference sequence). Here the CDR3 DNA reads TGTGCCTGGGTAGGGGCTATCAAGCAGTTCTTC. This gives the protein CAWVGAIKQFF.

The J gene is TRBJ1-5, the V gene TRBV24-1; D not resolved. Trimming pared 1 base from V and 2 bases from J, leaving 5 bases between. Germline V gene lookup returns CDR1 KGHDR and CDR2 SFDVKD. CDR3 length: 14 amino acids. DNA of the CDR3: TGTGCCACCAGTGATTTCGATGGCAATCAGCCCCAGCATTTT. Translation: CATSDFDGNQPQHF.

The gene calls are TRBV7-8 and TRBJ1-3; D unresolved. Looked up from germline, CDR1 is SGHVS and CDR2 is FQNEAQ. Trimming left V 5 bases short and J 4 bases short, with 9 bases between. The CDR3 is 13 residues long. This chain's CDR3 is CASSLQPGNTIYF. The CDR3 nucleotides read TGTGCCAGCAGCCTTCAGCCCGGAAACACCATATATTTT.

J is TRBJ1-1 and V is TRBV6-5; tentative D call: TRBD1 (5 bases). Germline assignment: CDR1 MNHEY and CDR2 SVGAGI. The CDR3 extends over 13 amino acids. Trimming took off 2 bases at V and 6 bases at J, with 10 bases between the two ends. The CDR3 spells CASSYQWDSEAFF. CDR3 in DNA: TGTGCCAGCAGTTACCAATGGGACTCTGAAGCTTTCTTT.

This chain joins TRBV5-1 and TRBJ1-2, with no clear D. The CDR3 sequence is 14 residues long. The germline V gene encodes CDR1 SGHRS and CDR2 YFSETQ. V was clipped by 0 bases and J by 7 bases, with 13 bases between them. The DNA for the CDR3 is TGCGCCAGCAGCTTGGCCAGTGGGCTTCGTGGCTACACCTTC. It is translated as CASSLASGLRGYTF.

The chain employs TRBV10-2 and TRBJ2-2, with TRBD1 matching over 10 bases. There are 15 residues in the CDR3. With V trimmed by 6 bases and J by 3 bases, 4 bases remained unmatched. CDR1 is WSHSY and CDR2 is SAAADI in the germline V gene. CDR3 nucleotide sequence: TGCGCCAGCAGGACCGGGACAGGGGACACCGGGGAGCTGTTTTTT. It encodes CASRTGTGDTGELFF.

The chain uses TRBV18 and TRBJ2-1; 14 bases are a match to TRBD2. Germline-derived CDR1 and CDR2 are KGHSH and LQKENI. V gave up 6 bases and J gave up 1 base; unmatched junction bases: 5. This CDR3 region has 17 residues. The CDR3 is CASSPGTSGGSYNEQFF. DNA of the CDR3: TGTGCCAGCTCCCCTGGGACTAGCGGGGGATCCTACAATGAGCAGTTCTTC. The full variable domain, with the rest looked up from reference TRBV18 and TRBJ2-1, is NAGVMQNPRHLVRRRGQEARLRCSPMKGHSHVYWYRQLPEEGLKFMVYLQKENIIDESGMPKERFSAEFPKEGPSILRIQQVVRGDSAAYFCASSPGTSGGSYNEQFFGPGTRLTVL.